This T cell receptor beta chain was identified in a study of blood T cell repertoires in COVID-19. Trimming cost V 2 bases and J 11 bases; bases outside gene matches: 11. This CDR3 has 14 amino acids. CDR1 is SNHLY and CDR2 is FYNNEI in the germline V gene. Across fewer than 25 US areas, participants ranged in age from about 18 to 100 years. Participants reported their clinical history, and cohort assignment relied on those reports. TCRdb's table, derived via immunoSEQ multiplex PCR, lists solely in-frame clones and lacks some. The sample has some 300,000 clones, 85% to 90% seen once. The genes are TRBV2 and TRBJ1-1; 7 bases map to TRBD1. What was sequenced was PBMCs or T cells enriched from blood (not recorded which). The receptor was derived from a woman aged 25 to 39 who had recovered from COVID-19. The CDR3 DNA reads as TGTGCCAGCAGTGAAATTCCAGGGGGAGCGAGGGCTTTCTTT. Translating it yields CASSEIPGGARAFF.